This record covers a single TCR beta chain. The antigen is not known. This sample stems from a study of radiation and T cells in renal cell carcinoma. General observations from the study: In blood, top tumor clones expanded by 2 weeks, shrinking by 4.

Noted time point: baseline pretreatment blood. Treatment in this sample: 15 Gy SBRT to primary tumor, nephrectomy 4 weeks later. Blood was sampled at baseline, 2 weeks and 4 weeks after SBRT. With 0 bases removed from V and 4 bases from J, the gap between germline ends came to 7 bases. The CDR3 length is 14 residues. The V gene's germline CDR1 is LGHNA and CDR2 YNFKEQ. Sequencing was performed with immunoSEQ multiplex PCR; in TCRdb, only in-frame clones are kept and a portion is missing. The table records around 160,000 clones, about 88% of them present only once. The gene calls are TRBV4-2 and TRBJ1-3; D call uncertain. This specimen consisted of blood, obtained from a patient whose treatment included radiotherapy and nephrectomy. This TCR was recovered from a woman in her sixties or seventies with renal cell carcinoma. The CDR3 sequence: CASSQDLGGNTIYF. CDR3 nucleotide sequence: TGTGCCAGCAGCCAAGATCTGGGAGGAAACACCATATATTTT.